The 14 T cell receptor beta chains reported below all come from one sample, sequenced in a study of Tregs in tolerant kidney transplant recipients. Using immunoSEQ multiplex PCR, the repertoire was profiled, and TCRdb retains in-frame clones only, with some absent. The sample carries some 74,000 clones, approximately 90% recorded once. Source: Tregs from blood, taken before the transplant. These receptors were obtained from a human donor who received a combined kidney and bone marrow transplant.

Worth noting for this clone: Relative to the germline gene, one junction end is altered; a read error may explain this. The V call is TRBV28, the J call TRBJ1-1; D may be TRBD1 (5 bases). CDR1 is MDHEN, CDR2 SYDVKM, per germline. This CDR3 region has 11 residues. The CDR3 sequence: CQSRENTEAFF. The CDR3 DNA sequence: TGCCAAAGCAGGGAGAACACTGAAGCTTTCTTT.

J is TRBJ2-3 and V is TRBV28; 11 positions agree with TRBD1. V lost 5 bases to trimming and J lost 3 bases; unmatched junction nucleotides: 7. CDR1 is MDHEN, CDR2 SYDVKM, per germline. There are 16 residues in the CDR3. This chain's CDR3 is CASSRPGQGGTDTQYF. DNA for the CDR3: TGTGCCAGCAGTCGTCCGGGACAGGGGGGAACAGATACGCAGTATTTT.

DNA of the CDR3: TGTGCCAGCAGCTTAAGCCGGGGACCCTACGAGCAGTACTTC. It codes for CASSLSRGPYEQYF. The chain links TRBV7-2 to TRBJ2-7; D possibly uses TRBD1 or TRBD2 (5 bases each). In germline, CDR1 is SGHTA, CDR2 FQGNSA. The germline V and J ends were trimmed by 2 bases and 2 bases, with 10 bases remaining between them. The CDR3 has 14 residues.

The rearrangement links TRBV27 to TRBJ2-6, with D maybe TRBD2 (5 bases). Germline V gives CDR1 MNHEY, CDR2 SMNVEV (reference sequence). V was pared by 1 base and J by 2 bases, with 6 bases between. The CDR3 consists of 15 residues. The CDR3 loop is CASSLFGTGANVLTF. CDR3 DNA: TGTGCCAGCAGTTTATTCGGGACTGGGGCCAACGTCCTGACTTTC.

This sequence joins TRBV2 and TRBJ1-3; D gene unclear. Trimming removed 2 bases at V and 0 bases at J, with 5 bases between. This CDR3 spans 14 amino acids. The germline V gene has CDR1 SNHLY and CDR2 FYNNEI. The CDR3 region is CASSEIFSGNTIYF. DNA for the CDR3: TGTGCCAGCAGTGAAATCTTCTCTGGAAACACCATATATTTT.

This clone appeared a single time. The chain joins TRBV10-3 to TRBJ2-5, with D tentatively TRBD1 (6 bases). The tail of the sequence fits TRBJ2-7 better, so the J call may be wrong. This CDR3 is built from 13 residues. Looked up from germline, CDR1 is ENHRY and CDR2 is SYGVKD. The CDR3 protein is CAISATGNYEQYF. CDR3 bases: TGTGCCATCAGTGCAACAGGGAACTACGAGCAGTACTTC.

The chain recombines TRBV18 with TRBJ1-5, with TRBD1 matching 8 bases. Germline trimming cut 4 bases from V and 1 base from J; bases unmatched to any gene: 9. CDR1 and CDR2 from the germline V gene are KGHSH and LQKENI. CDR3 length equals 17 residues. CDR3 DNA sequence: TGTGCCAGCTCACGGACAGGGAACGCAGAAAGCAATCAGCCCCAGCATTTT. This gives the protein CASSRTGNAESNQPQHF.

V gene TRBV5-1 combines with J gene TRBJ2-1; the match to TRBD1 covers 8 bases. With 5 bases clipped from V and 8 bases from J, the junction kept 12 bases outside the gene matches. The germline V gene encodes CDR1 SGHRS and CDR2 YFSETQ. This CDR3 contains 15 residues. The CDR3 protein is CASRRTGLGVDEQFF. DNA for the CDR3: TGCGCCAGCAGGAGGACAGGGTTGGGTGTCGATGAGCAGTTCTTC.

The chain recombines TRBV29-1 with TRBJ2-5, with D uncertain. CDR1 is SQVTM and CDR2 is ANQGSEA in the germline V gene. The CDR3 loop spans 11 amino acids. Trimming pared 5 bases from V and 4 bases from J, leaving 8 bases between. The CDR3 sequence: CSVLPRETQYF. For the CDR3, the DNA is TGCAGCGTTCTCCCGCGAGAGACCCAGTACTTC.

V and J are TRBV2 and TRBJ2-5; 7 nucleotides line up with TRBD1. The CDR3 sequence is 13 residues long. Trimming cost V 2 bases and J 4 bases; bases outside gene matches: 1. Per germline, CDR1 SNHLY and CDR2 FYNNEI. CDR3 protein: CASSETGVETQYF. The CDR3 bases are TGTGCCAGCAGTGAAACAGGGGTAGAGACCCAGTACTTC.

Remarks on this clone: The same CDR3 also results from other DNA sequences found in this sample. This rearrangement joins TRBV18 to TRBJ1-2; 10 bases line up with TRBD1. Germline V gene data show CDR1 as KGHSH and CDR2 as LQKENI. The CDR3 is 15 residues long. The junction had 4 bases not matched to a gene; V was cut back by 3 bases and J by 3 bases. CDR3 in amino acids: CASSPSTGGDYGYTF. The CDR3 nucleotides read TGTGCCAGCTCACCCTCGACAGGGGGCGACTATGGCTACACCTTC.

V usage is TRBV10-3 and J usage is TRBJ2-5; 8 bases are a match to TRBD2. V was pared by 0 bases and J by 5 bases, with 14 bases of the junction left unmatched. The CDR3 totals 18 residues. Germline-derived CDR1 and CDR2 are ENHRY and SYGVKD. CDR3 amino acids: CAISESKIAGLLSETQYF. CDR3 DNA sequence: TGTGCCATCAGTGAGTCGAAAATAGCGGGACTCCTATCGGAGACCCAGTACTTC.

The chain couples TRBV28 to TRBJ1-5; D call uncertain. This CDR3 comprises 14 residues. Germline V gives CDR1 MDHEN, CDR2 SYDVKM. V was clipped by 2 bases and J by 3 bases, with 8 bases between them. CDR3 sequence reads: CASSLALLNQPQHF. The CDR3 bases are TGTGCCAGCAGTTTAGCCCTACTCAATCAGCCCCAGCATTTT. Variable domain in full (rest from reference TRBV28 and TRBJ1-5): DVKVTQSSRYLVKRTGEKVFLECVQDMDHENMFWYRQDPGLGLRLIYFSYDVKMKEKGDIPEGYSVSREKKERFSLILESASTNQTSMYLCASSLALLNQPQHFGDGTRLSIL.

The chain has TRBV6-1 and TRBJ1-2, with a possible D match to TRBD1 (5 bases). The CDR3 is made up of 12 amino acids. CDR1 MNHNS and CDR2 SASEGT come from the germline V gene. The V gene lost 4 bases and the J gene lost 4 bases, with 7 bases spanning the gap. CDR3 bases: TGTGCCAGCAGTGCCGACAGCTATGGCTACACCTTC. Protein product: CASSADSYGYTF.